A single sample is the source of the 22 T cell receptor beta chains below, sequenced in a study of regulatory T cells in long-lasting Graves disease. The sample's time point: persistent/refractory GD, antithyroid drugs over 5 years with positive TRAb. PBMC RNA was the source of the TCR library. Researchers made TCR beta libraries by using iRepertoire HTBI primers and running Arm-PCR on CDR3 regions. TCRdb reprocessed the multiplex PCR reads with MiXCR, giving one entry per CDR3 protein. This table holds 700,000 or so distinct CDR3 sequences, 30% found once. Specimen: peripheral blood mononuclear cells (PBMCs), collected when the disease was refractory, from a patient treated with antithyroid drugs. These receptors all stem from a female donor with Graves disease.

This clonotype came up a few times. The CDR3 sequence: CASSAVGQKRKNTEAFF. CDR3 bases: TGTGCCAGCAGCGCCGTGGGACAAAAGAGGAAGAACACTGAAGCTTTCTTT. V and J are TRBV28 and TRBJ1-1, with D maybe TRBD1 (6 bases). The CDR3 consists of 17 residues. The ends were cut back, 6 bases at V and 1 base at J, with 21 bases in the middle. Germline CDR1 is MDHEN and CDR2 is SYDVKM.

This clonotype was recorded at least ten times. J is TRBJ2-7 and V is TRBV28, with D possibly being TRBD1 (6 bases). V was clipped by 10 bases and J by 3 bases, with 13 bases between them. The CDR3 totals 12 residues. Per germline, CDR1 MDHEN and CDR2 SYDVKM. The CDR3 loop reads CATGQWGYEQYF. The CDR3 DNA sequence: TGTGCCACCGGACAGTGGGGCTACGAGCAGTACTTC.

About this clonotype: One junction end does not reproduce the germline sequence, and a read error may be involved. CDR3 sequence reads: CAGSLRVGRNNSPLHF. In nucleotides, the CDR3 is TGTGCCGGCAGTTTACGGGTTGGGAGAAATAATTCACCCCTCCACTTT. The rearrangement joins TRBV28 to TRBJ1-6; no clear D. The CDR3 runs 16 residues. Germline loops: CDR1 MDHEN, CDR2 SYDVKM.

This clonotype was observed a handful of times. This rearrangement joins TRBV5-1 to TRBJ1-4; 7 bases are a match to TRBD1. The CDR3 has 15 amino acids. Germline CDR1 is SGHRS and CDR2 is YFSETQ. With 4 bases clipped from V and 0 bases from J, the junction kept 3 bases outside the gene matches. The CDR3 here is CASSRGQTTNEKLFF. For the CDR3, the DNA is TGCGCCAGCAGCCGGGGACAGACAACTAATGAAAAACTGTTTTTT. Full variable domain (missing parts from reference TRBV5-1 and TRBJ1-4): KAGVTQTPRYLIKTRGQQVTLSCSPISGHRSVSWYQQTPGQGLQFLFEYFSETQRNKGNFPGRFSGRQFSNSRSEMNVSTLELGDSALYLCASSRGQTTNEKLFFGSGTQLSVL.

This sequence joins TRBV18 and TRBJ2-7; 10 bases are shared with TRBD1. Germline lookup yields CDR1 KGHSH and CDR2 LQKENI. CDR3 size: 15 residues. V trimming: 3 bases; J trimming: 2 bases; junction bases outside the gene matches: 4. CDR3 in amino acids: CASSPGQGRTYEQYF. The DNA for the CDR3 is TGTGCCAGCTCACCGGGACAGGGGCGGACCTACGAGCAGTACTTC.

This clonotype has a handful of counts. The chain combines TRBV6-2 or TRBV6-3 with TRBJ1-6; D might be TRBD1 (5 bases). The CDR3 has 15 residues. Germline V gives CDR1 MNHEY, CDR2 SVGEGT. The ends were cut back, 6 bases at V and 6 bases at J, with 15 bases in the middle. CDR3 DNA sequence: TGTGCCAGCAGATTGACAGTAGGGGCTAATTCACCCCTCCACTTT. Translated: CASRLTVGANSPLHF.

This rearrangement joins TRBV29-1 to TRBJ2-2; D is uncertain. The CDR3 has 14 residues. CDR1 and CDR2 from the germline V gene are SQVTM and ANQGSEA. V was shortened by 3 bases and J by 2 bases, with 10 bases between the two germline ends. The CDR3 loop is CSVDGAVNTGELFF. The CDR3 DNA sequence: TGCAGCGTTGATGGTGCGGTAAACACCGGGGAGCTGTTTTTT.

This rearrangement joins TRBV19 to TRBJ1-5; D not certain. The CDR3 loop spans 16 amino acids. V lost 0 bases to trimming and J lost 3 bases, with 12 bases between them. Germline CDR1 reads LNHDA; CDR2 reads SQIVND (reference sequence). The CDR3, as DNA: TGTGCCAGTAGTATAGATCTTGGCAGCCTCAATCAGCCCCAGCATTTT. This translates into CASSIDLGSLNQPQHF. Full variable domain (outside the CDR3, taken from reference TRBV19 and TRBJ1-5): DGGITQSPKYLFRKEGQNVTLSCEQNLNHDAMYWYRQDPGQGLRLIYYSQIVNDFQKGDIAEGYSVSREKKESFPLTVTSAQKNPTAFYLCASSIDLGSLNQPQHFGDGTRLSIL.

This clonotype was seen ten or more times. The chain joins TRBV28 to TRBJ1-4; D is uncertain. The germline V gene encodes CDR1 MDHEN and CDR2 SYDVKM. The CDR3 spans 12 residues. V lost 8 bases, J lost 3 bases, and 7 bases lay in between. CDR3 amino acids: CASQRANEKLFF. CDR3 DNA sequence: TGTGCCAGCCAGAGGGCTAATGAAAAACTGTTTTTT.

This clonotype showed up just a few times. The V call is TRBV5-1, the J call TRBJ1-1; TRBD1 matches 7 bases. Germline CDR1 SGHRS, CDR2 YFSETQ. The V gene end was trimmed by 4 bases and the J gene end by 5 bases; junction bases not matched to a gene: 14. The CDR3 loop spans 16 amino acids. DNA for the CDR3: TGCGCCAGCAGCGCGTCCTTACAGGGGACGGAAACTGAAGCTTTCTTT. Amino acid sequence: CASSASLQGTETEAFF.

This chain connects TRBV30 to TRBJ1-2; D is unclear. The CDR3 extends over 12 amino acids. The V end was cut by 4 bases, the J end by 4 bases, with 10 bases between. Germline V CDR1 and CDR2: GTSNPN, SVGIG (reference sequence). DNA of the CDR3: TGTGCCTGGACCCGACGACCCTATGGCTACACCTTC. Translation gives CAWTRRPYGYTF.

This clonotype has at least ten counts. This chain joins TRBV11-2 and TRBJ2-4; D not resolved. The V end lost 0 bases, the J end lost 13 bases, and 13 bases lay between the germline ends. CDR3 length: 13 amino acids. The germline V gene has CDR1 SGHAT and CDR2 FQNNGV. The CDR3 spells CASSLDGSTSQYF. The CDR3 region has the DNA TGTGCCAGCAGCTTAGATGGCTCCACCTCCCAGTACTTC.

The V and J genes are TRBV7-8 and TRBJ1-4; tentatively, D is TRBD1 (5 bases). The V end was cut by 1 base, the J end by 3 bases, with 9 bases between. Germline-derived CDR1 and CDR2 are SGHVS and FQNEAQ. CDR3 length: 15 amino acids. Here the CDR3 reads CASSLDSGANEKLFF. The CDR3 DNA is TGTGCCAGCAGCTTAGATTCGGGGGCTAATGAAAAACTGTTTTTT.

This clonotype was seen ten or more times. The chain has TRBV28 and TRBJ2-5; D call uncertain. From germline, CDR1 is MDHEN and CDR2 SYDVKM. The V and J ends lost 5 bases and 0 bases respectively, with 10 bases between them. This CDR3 has 14 amino acids. CDR3 region: CASSNRRYQETQYF. In DNA, the CDR3 is TGTGCCAGCAGTAACCGTCGGTACCAAGAGACCCAGTACTTC.

CDR3 loop: CASRLMAGTDTQYF. CDR3 nucleotides: TGTGCCAGCAGGCTTATGGCTGGGACAGATACGCAGTATTTT. The V and J genes are TRBV7-2 and TRBJ2-3; D not certain. Germline-derived CDR1 and CDR2 are SGHTA and FQGNSA. CDR3 size: 14 residues. Between the trimmed V and J ends, which lost 6 bases and 3 bases, there was a span of 13 bases.

This clonotype was seen at least ten times. The rearrangement links TRBV11-2 to TRBJ2-5; a possible D gene is TRBD2 (6 bases). CDR1 SGHAT and CDR2 FQNNGV come from the germline V gene. This CDR3 has 12 amino acids. With 6 bases removed from V and 5 bases from J, the gap between germline ends came to 10 bases. The CDR3 DNA follows: TGTGCCAGCAGTCGGGGGAGCGAGACCCAGTACTTC. Its protein product is CASSRGSETQYF. The variable domain in full, completed from reference TRBV11-2 and TRBJ2-5, reads EAGVAQSPRYKIIEKRQSVAFWCNPISGHATLYWYQQILGQGPKLLIQFQNNGVVDDSQLPKDRFSAERLKGVDSTLKIQPAKLEDSAVYLCASSRGSETQYFGPGTRLLVL.

There are many counts of this clonotype. J is TRBJ1-6 and V is TRBV2; 9 positions match TRBD1. The CDR3 runs 15 residues. With V trimmed by 6 bases and J by 8 bases, 8 bases remained unmatched. The germline V gene encodes CDR1 SNHLY and CDR2 FYNNEI. CDR3 sequence: CASRPGQGQHSPLHF. The CDR3 DNA sequence: TGTGCCAGCAGGCCTGGACAGGGGCAGCATTCACCCCTCCACTTT.

This chain joins TRBV30 and TRBJ1-5; 7 bases agree with TRBD1. This CDR3 spans 14 amino acids. The germline gives CDR1 GTSNPN, CDR2 SVGIG (reference sequence). The ends lost 0 bases at V and 7 bases at J; junction bases unmatched: 6. The CDR3 protein is CAWSVTTGPQPQHF. CDR3 bases: TGTGCCTGGAGTGTTACGACAGGGCCCCAGCCCCAGCATTTT.

This rearrangement joins TRBV20-1 to TRBJ2-7, with TRBD2 matching over 12 bases. V gave up 5 bases and J gave up 2 bases; unmatched junction bases: 4. The CDR3 runs 14 residues. The V gene's germline CDR1 is DFQATT and CDR2 SNEGSKA (reference sequence). As DNA, the CDR3 is TGCAGTGCTCTGGGACTAGCGGGTACCTACGAGCAGTACTTC. Its protein is CSALGLAGTYEQYF.

This chain connects TRBV6-2 or TRBV6-3 to TRBJ1-1; maybe TRBD1 (5 bases). Germline V gene lookup returns CDR1 MNHEY and CDR2 SVGEGT. The V end was cut by 7 bases, the J end by 5 bases, with 17 bases between. CDR3 size: 14 residues. CDR3 protein: CASTNGVGVTEAFF. The CDR3 DNA reads as TGTGCCAGCACCAACGGAGTAGGGGTAACTGAAGCTTTCTTT.

This clonotype was observed a handful of times. The CDR3 protein is CASRSRGLTVTNEKLFF. In nucleotides, the CDR3 is TGTGCCAGCAGATCCAGGGGGCTTACGGTAACTAATGAAAAACTGTTTTTT. J is TRBJ1-4 and V is TRBV6-1; 8 positions agree with TRBD1. Germline V lookup: CDR1 MNHNS, CDR2 SASEGT. V was pared by 6 bases and J by 1 base, with 10 bases of the junction left unmatched. The CDR3 loop spans 17 amino acids.

V and J are TRBV7-6 and TRBJ2-2; D is undetermined. The CDR3 loop spans 12 amino acids. Trimming took off 9 bases at V and 5 bases at J, with 10 bases between the two ends. Germline V CDR1 and CDR2: SGHVS, FNYEAQ. The DNA of the CDR3 is TGTGCCAGTCATCCTGGGACCGGGGAGCTGTTTTTT. The encoded protein is CASHPGTGELFF.